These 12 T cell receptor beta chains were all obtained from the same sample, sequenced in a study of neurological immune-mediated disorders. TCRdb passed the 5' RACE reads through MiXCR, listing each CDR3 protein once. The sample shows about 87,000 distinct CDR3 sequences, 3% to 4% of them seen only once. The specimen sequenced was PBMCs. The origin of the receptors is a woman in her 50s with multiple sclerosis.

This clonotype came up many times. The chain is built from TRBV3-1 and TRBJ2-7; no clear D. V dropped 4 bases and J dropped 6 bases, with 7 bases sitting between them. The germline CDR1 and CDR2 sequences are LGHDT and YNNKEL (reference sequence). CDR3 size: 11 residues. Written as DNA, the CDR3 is TGTGCCAGCAGCCGCGCTGGCGAGCAGTACTTC. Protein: CASSRAGEQYF.

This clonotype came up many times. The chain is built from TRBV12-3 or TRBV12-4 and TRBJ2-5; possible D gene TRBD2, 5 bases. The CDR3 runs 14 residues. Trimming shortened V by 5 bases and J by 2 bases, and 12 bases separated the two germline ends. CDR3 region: CASSRMGGQETQYF. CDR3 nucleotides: TGTGCCAGCAGTAGGATGGGCGGGCAAGAGACCCAGTACTTC.

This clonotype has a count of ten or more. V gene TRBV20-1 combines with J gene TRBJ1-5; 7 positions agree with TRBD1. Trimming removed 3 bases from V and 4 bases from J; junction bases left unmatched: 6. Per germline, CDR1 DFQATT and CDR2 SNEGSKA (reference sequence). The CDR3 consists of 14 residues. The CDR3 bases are TGCAGTGCTAGTGTAGGGGGCGCGAATCAGCCCCAGCATTTT. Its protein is CSASVGGANQPQHF.

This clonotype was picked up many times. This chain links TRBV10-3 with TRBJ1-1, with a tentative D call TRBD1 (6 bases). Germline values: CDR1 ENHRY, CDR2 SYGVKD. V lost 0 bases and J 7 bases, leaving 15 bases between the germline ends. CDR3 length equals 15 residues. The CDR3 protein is CAISESPGGEGEAFF. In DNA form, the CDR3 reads TGTGCCATCAGTGAGTCACCCGGGGGCGAGGGTGAAGCTTTCTTT.

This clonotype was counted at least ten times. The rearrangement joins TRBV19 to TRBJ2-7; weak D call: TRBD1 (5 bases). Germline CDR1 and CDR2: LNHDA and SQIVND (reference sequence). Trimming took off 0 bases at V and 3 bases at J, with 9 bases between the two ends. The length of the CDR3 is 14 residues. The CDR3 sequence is CASSIEGHSYEQYF. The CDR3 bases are TGTGCCAGTAGTATAGAAGGACACAGCTACGAGCAGTACTTC.

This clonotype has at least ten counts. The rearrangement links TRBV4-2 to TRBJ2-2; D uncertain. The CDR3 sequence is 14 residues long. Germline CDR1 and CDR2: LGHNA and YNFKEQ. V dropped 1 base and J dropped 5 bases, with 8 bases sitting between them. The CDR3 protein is CASSQAVGTGELFF. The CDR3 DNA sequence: TGTGCCAGCAGCCAAGCCGTGGGAACCGGGGAGCTGTTTTTT.

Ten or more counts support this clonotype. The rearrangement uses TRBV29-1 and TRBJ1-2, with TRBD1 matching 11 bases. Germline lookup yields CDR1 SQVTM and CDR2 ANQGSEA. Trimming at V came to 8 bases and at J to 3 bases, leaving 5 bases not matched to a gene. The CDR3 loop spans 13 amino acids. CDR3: CSFRDRGYYGYTF. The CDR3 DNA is TGCAGCTTCCGGGACAGGGGGTACTATGGCTACACCTTC.

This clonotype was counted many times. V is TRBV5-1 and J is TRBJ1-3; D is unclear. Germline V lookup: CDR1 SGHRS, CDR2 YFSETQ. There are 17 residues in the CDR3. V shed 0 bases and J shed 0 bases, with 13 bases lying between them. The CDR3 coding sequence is TGCGCCAGCAGCTTGGAGGCAGTTCCTTTCTCTGGAAACACCATATATTTT. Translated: CASSLEAVPFSGNTIYF.

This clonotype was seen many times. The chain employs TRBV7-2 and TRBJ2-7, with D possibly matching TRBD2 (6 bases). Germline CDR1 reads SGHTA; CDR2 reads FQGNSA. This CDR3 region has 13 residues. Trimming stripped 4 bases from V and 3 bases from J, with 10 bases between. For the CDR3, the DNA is TGTGCCAGCAGCTGGGACTTATTCTACGAGCAGTACTTC. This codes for CASSWDLFYEQYF.

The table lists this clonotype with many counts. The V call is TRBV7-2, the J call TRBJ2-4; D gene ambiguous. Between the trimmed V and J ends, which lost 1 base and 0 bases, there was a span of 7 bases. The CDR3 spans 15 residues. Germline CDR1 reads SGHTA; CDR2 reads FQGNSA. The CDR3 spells CASSLDLLAKNIQYF. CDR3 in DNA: TGTGCCAGCAGCTTAGATCTCTTAGCCAAAAACATTCAGTACTTC.

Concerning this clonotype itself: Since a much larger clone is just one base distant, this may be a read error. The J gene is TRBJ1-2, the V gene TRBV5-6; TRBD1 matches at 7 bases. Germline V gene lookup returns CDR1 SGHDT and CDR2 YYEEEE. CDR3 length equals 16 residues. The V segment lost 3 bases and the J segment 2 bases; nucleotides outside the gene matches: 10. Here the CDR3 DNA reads TGTGCCAGCAGCTCAGACGGGACAGTAAAAAACTATGGCTACACCTTC. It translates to CASSSDGTVKNYGYTF.

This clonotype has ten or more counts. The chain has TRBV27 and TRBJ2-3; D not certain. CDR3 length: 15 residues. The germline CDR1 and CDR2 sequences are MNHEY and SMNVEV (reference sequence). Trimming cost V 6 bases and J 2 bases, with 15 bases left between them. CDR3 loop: CASSSLTLSTDTQYF. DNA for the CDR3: TGTGCCAGCAGCAGCCTCACGCTCTCCACAGATACGCAGTATTTT.